The TCR beta chain under discussion was sequenced for a study of beta chain features in type 1 diabetes. On the study more broadly: Patients shared similar age, gender and cell yields with healthy donors. Findings of the study overall: A definitive answer on HLA type influencing TCRB rearrangement was not reached here. The study found moderately but significantly shorter TCRB CDR3s in all four CD4+ subsets of Type 1 diabetes patients.

The study reverse transcribed the entire isolated RNA, so it sequenced expressed TCRB transcripts. TCRdb keeps only in-frame clones here, not all; method: immunoSEQ multiplex PCR. The sample consists of more than 200,000 clones, more than 15% of them appearing once. This clone was picked up a small number of times. The target antigen is unknown. CDR1 and CDR2 from the germline V gene are LNHDA and SQIVND (reference sequence). CDR3 length equals 13 residues. V lost 5 bases and J lost 0, with 7 bases in between. What was sequenced was naive CD4+ T cells from blood. The rearrangement joins TRBV19 to TRBJ1-1; D is unresolved. This receptor was identified in a man aged 25-40 years with type 1 diabetes. The CDR3 nucleotides are TGTGCCAGTAGTGCGCAATTGAACACTGAAGCTTTCTTT. It yields the protein CASSAQLNTEAFF.